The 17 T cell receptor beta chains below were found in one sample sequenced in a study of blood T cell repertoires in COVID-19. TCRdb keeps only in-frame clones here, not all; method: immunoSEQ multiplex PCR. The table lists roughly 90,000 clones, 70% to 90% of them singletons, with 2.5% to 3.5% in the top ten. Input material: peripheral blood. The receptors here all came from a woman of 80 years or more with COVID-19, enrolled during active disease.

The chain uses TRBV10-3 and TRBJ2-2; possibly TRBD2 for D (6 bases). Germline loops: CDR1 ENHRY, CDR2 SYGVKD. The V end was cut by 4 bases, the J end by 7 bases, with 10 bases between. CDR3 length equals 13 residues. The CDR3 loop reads CAISGSGDGELFF. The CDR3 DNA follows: TGTGCCATCAGTGGCTCGGGGGACGGGGAGCTGTTTTTT.

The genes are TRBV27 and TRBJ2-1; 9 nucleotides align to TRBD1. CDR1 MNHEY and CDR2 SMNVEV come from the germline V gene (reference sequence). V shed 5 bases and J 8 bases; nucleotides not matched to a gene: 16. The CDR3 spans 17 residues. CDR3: CASSTYRTGDDRDEQFF. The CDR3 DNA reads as TGTGCCAGCAGTACCTATCGGACAGGGGACGACCGGGATGAGCAGTTCTTC.

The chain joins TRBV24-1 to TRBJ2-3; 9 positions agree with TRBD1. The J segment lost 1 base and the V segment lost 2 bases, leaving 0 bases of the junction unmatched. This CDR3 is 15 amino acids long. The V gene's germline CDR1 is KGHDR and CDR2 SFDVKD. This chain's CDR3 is CATSDWTGGTDTQYF. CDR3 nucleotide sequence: TGTGCCACCAGTGATTGGACAGGGGGCACAGATACGCAGTATTTT.

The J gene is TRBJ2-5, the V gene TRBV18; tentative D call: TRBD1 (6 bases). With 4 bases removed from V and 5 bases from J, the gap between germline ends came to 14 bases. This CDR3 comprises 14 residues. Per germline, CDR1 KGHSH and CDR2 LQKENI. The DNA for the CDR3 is TGTGCCAGCTCACAACTCACAGGGACGGAGACCCAGTACTTC. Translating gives CASSQLTGTETQYF.

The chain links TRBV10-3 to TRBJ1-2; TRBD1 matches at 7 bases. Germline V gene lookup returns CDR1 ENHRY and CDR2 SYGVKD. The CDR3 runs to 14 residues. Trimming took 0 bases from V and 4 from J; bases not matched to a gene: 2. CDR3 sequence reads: CAISESRDSYGYTF. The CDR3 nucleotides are TGTGCCATCAGTGAGTCTAGGGACAGCTATGGCTACACCTTC.

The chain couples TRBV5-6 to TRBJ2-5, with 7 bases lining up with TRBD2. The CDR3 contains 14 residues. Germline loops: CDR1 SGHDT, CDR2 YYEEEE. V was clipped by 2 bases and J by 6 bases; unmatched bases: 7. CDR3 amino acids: CASSLSAGRKTQYF. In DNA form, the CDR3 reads TGTGCCAGCAGCTTATCAGCGGGGCGAAAGACCCAGTACTTC.

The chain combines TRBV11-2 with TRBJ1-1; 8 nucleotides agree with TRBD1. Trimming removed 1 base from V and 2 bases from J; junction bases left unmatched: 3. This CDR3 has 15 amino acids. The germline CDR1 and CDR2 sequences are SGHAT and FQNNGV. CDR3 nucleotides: TGTGCCAGCAGCTTAGTTGGGACAGGCAACACTGAAGCTTTCTTT. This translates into CASSLVGTGNTEAFF.

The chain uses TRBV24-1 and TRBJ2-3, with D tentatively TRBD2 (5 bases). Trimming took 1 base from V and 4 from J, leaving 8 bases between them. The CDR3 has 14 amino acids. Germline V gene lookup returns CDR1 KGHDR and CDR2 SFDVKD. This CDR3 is CATSDFPGADTQYF. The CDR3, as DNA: TGTGCCACCAGTGATTTCCCCGGGGCAGATACGCAGTATTTT.

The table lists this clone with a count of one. CDR3 nucleotide sequence: TGTGCCAGCAGTCAGCCGGGTACACTGCCCTACTATGGCTACACCTTC. Translation gives CASSQPGTLPYYGYTF. V usage is TRBV28 and J usage is TRBJ1-2; D gene uncertain. The V and J ends lost 5 bases and 3 bases respectively, with 19 bases between them. CDR3 length: 16 amino acids. Germline-derived CDR1 and CDR2 are MDHEN and SYDVKM.

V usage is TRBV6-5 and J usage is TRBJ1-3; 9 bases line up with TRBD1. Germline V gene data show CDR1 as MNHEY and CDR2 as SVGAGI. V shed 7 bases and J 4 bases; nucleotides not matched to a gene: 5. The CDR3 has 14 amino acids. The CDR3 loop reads CASKGQGQGNTIYF. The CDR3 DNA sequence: TGTGCCAGCAAAGGACAGGGGCAAGGAAACACCATATATTTT.

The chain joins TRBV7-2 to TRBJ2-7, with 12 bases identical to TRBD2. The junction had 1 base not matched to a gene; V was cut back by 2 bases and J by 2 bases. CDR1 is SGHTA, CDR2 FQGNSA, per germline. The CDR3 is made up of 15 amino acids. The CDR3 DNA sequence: TGTGCCAGCAGCTTAAGGACTAGCGGGGCCTACGAGCAGTACTTC. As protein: CASSLRTSGAYEQYF.

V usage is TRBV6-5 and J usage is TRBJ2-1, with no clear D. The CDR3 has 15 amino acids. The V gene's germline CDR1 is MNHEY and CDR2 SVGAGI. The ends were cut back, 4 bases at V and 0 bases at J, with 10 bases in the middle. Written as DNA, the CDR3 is TGTGCCAGCAGTTCCCCGACGGGCTCCTACAATGAGCAGTTCTTC. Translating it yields CASSSPTGSYNEQFF.

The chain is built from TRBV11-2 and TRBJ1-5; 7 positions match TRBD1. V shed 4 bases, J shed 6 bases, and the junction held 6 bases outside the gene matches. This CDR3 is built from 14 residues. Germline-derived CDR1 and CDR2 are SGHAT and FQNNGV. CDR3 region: CASSSGGWSQPQHF. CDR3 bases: TGTGCCAGCAGCTCAGGGGGTTGGAGTCAGCCCCAGCATTTT.

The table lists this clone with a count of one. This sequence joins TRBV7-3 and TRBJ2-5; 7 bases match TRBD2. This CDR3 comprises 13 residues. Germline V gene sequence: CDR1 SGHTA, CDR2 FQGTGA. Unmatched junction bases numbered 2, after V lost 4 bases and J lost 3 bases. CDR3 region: CASSSRGEETQYF. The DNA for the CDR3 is TGTGCCAGCAGCTCCCGGGGGGAAGAGACCCAGTACTTC.

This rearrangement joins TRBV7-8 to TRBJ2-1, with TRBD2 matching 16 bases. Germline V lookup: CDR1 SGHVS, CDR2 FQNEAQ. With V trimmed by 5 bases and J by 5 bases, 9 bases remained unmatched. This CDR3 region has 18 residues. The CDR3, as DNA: TGTGCCAGCAGCAAGGGACTAGCGGGGGGGAGTGCCCACAATGAGCAGTTCTTC. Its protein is CASSKGLAGGSAHNEQFF.

The CDR3 loop is CASIRYDTGELFF. The CDR3 DNA follows: TGTGCCAGCATTCGCTATGACACCGGGGAGCTGTTTTTT. The chain is built from TRBV28 and TRBJ2-2; no firm D call. The CDR3 contains 13 residues. Germline CDR1 is MDHEN and CDR2 is SYDVKM. V lost 7 bases to trimming and J lost 3 bases, with 9 bases between them. Full variable domain (outside the CDR3, taken from reference TRBV28 and TRBJ2-2): DVKVTQSSRYLVKRTGEKVFLECVQDMDHENMFWYRQDPGLGLRLIYFSYDVKMKEKGDIPEGYSVSREKKERFSLILESASTNQTSMYLCASIRYDTGELFFGEGSRLTVL.

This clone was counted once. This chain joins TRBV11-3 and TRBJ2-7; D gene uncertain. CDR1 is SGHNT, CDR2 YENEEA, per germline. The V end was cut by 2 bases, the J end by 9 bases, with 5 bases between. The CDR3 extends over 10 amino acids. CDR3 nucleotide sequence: TGTGCCAGCAGCTTACGCGGGCAGTACTTC. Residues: CASSLRGQYF. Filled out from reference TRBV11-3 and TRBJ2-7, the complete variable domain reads EAGVVQSPRYKIIEKKQPVAFWCNPISGHNTLYWYLQNLGQGPELLIRYENEEAVDDSQLPKDRFSAERLKGVDSTLKIQPAELGDSAVYLCASSLRGQYFGPGTRLTVT.